Following are 4 T cell receptor beta chains from one sample sequenced in a study of blood T cell repertoires in COVID-19. This table comes from immunoSEQ multiplex PCR, and its TCRdb copy is limited to in-frame clones, with some not included. Here the sample spans about 150,000 clones, approximately 80% being singletons. The material sequenced was peripheral blood. Source of these receptors: a man aged 60 to 75 with active or convalescent COVID-19.

J is TRBJ2-3 and V is TRBV24-1, with 14 bases aligning to TRBD2. This CDR3 region has 20 residues. With V trimmed by 12 bases and J by 1 base, 20 bases remained unmatched. Germline V gene lookup returns CDR1 KGHDR and CDR2 SFDVKD. Written as DNA, the CDR3 is TGTGCCCCCCCGGACCCTCGGGGACTAGCGGGAGCTCGGGGCACAGATACGCAGTATTTT. Encoded protein: CAPPDPRGLAGARGTDTQYF.

The chain employs TRBV7-2 and TRBJ1-3; D is unclear. The CDR3 spans 12 residues. Trimming removed 6 bases from V and 4 bases from J, with 7 bases in between. Germline CDR1 and CDR2: SGHTA and FQGNSA. The CDR3 DNA sequence: TGTGCCAGCAGTACGGGGGGAAACACCATATATTTT. Its protein product is CASSTGGNTIYF.

This clone was picked up one time. J is TRBJ1-4 and V is TRBV19; D is uncertain. This CDR3 has 12 amino acids. Germline V gene lookup returns CDR1 LNHDA and CDR2 SQIVND (reference sequence). Trimming cost V 6 bases and J 5 bases, with 7 bases left between them. The CDR3: CASSRYNEKLFF. The CDR3 bases are TGTGCCAGTAGCAGATACAATGAAAAACTGTTTTTT.

The V and J genes are TRBV6-5 and TRBJ1-6, with a tentative D call TRBD1 (5 bases). The V end lost 5 bases, the J end lost 9 bases, and 11 bases lay between the germline ends. This CDR3 has 13 amino acids. CDR1 and CDR2 from the germline V gene are MNHEY and SVGAGI. CDR3 in amino acids: CASSQGQASPLHF. CDR3 DNA sequence: TGTGCCAGCAGTCAGGGTCAGGCTTCACCCCTCCACTTT.